This T cell receptor beta chain was identified during a study of regulatory T cells in long-lasting Graves disease. Details on this clonotype: The antigen remains undetermined.

Libraries of TCR beta came from iRepertoire HTBI primers plus Arm-PCR of CDR3 regions. MiXCR, run by TCRdb on the multiplex PCR reads, gives a single entry per CDR3 protein. Of 560,000 or so distinct CDR3 sequences listed, about 16% were seen once; the top ten hold about 12%. Described time point: newly diagnosed GD, antithyroid drugs for less than 3 months. PBMC RNA served as the TCR library source. CDR1 is SGHRS and CDR2 is YFSETQ in the germline V gene. Trimming removed 0 bases at V and 7 bases at J, with 16 bases between. This CDR3 is built from 15 residues. Study-wide results and limits: Persistent disease was characterized by preferential usage of TRBV28, TRBJ1-2 and TRBJ2-5. Shared public clonotypes totalled fewer than 3,000 in persistent patients, compared with about 930 in new patients.

These same data were also listed under a study on T cells in Graves' hyperthyroidism and ophthalmopathy.

The material was peripheral blood mononuclear cells (PBMCs), obtained at new diagnosis, from a patient treated with antithyroid drugs. The clonotype originates from a man aged 18 to 29 with Graves disease. The V call is TRBV5-1, the J call TRBJ1-2; possible D gene TRBD1, 5 bases. As DNA, the CDR3 is TGCGCCAGCAGCTTGGCCACGGACCGGGGGGGTGGCTACACCTTC. The encoded protein is CASSLATDRGGGYTF.